Only a few counts were recorded for the clone carrying this T cell receptor beta chain. Its target is unknown. This CDR3 contains 14 residues. Germline lookup yields CDR1 KGHSH and CDR2 LQKENI. The data belong to a study of beta chain features in type 1 diabetes. All of the isolated RNA was reverse transcribed, so expressed TCRB transcripts were sequenced. TCRdb's table, derived via immunoSEQ multiplex PCR, lists solely in-frame clones and lacks some. This table holds about 160,000 clones, around 8.6% found once. Study results and limitations: Compared with healthy donors, patients appeared to share more similar naive, central memory and regulatory TCRB repertoires. In every one of the four CD4+ subsets, TCRB CDR3s were moderately but significantly shorter in Type 1 diabetes patients. Patients and controls would share equally any PCR tilt toward shorter templates.

The J gene is TRBJ2-5, the V gene TRBV18; 8 positions agree with TRBD2. With the DNA end fitting TRBJ2-7 better, the J assignment may be wrong. Sequenced material: central memory CD4+ T cells from blood. The receptor was derived from a woman under 30 with type 1 diabetes. The CDR3 nucleotides are TGTGCCAGCTCACCCGAGACGGGAGGGAACGAGCAGTACTTC. Translation gives CASSPETGGNEQYF.